This T cell receptor (beta chain) was profiled in a study of T cells in Graves' hyperthyroidism and ophthalmopathy. Study-wide background: Blood from the periphery was taken at initial diagnosis, before any treatment.

The CDR3 spans 15 residues. The V and J ends lost 10 bases and 0 bases respectively, with 18 bases between them. From germline, CDR1 is MNHNS and CDR2 SASEGT. Investigators excluded patients with uncontrolled infection, other autoimmune disease, pregnancy or lactation. Diagnosis relied on clinical symptoms, serum thyroxine and TRAb, thyroid ultrasound and orbital computed tomography. In this sample, this clonotype turned up many times. The source material, RNA transcripts, was used to amplify TCR beta CDR3 regions. HTBI primers were used for first-round RT-PCR of the TCR CDR3. TCRdb ran MiXCR on the multiplex PCR reads and lists one entry per CDR3 protein. The sample has some 500,000 distinct CDR3 sequences, approximately 15% seen once.

V and J are TRBV6-1 and TRBJ1-1; a possible D gene is TRBD1 (6 bases). Source material: blood. The origin of this receptor is a woman aged 18-29 years with Graves' hyperthyroidism. This CDR3 is CATERTATMNTEAFF. CDR3 coding DNA: TGTGCCACCGAACGGACAGCTACTATGAACACTGAAGCTTTCTTT.